Reported below is one TCR beta chain. The CDR3 has 13 residues. Germline V gene data show CDR1 as SGHRS and CDR2 as YFSETQ. With 1 base removed from V and 4 bases from J, the gap between germline ends came to 8 bases. The entry originates in a study of technical replicates of blood from a handful of donors. Sequenced by immunoSEQ multiplex PCR; TCRdb stores in-frame clones only, minus some. This sample has about 70,000 clones, with approximately 91% found just once. The V and J genes are TRBV5-1 and TRBJ1-2, with D possibly TRBD1 on 6 matching bases. Specimen: PBMCs. The origin of this receptor is a human donor in good health. Some clones in this sample may be carry-over from other donors' samples. The CDR3 here is CASSLSTGYGYTF. In nucleotides, the CDR3 is TGCGCCAGCAGCTTGTCGACAGGCTATGGCTACACCTTC.